These 25 T cell receptor beta chains share one sample of origin, sequenced in a study of identical twins. MiXCR was run by TCRdb on the 5' RACE reads, yielding one entry per CDR3 protein. The sample yields roughly 690,000 distinct CDR3 sequences, approximately 6% seen once. Input material: naive T cells sorted from blood. The receptors were sampled from a man aged 18 to 29 in good health.

Only a few counts were recorded for this clonotype. V usage is TRBV20-1 and J usage is TRBJ2-3; 14 positions agree with TRBD2. CDR1 DFQATT and CDR2 SNEGSKA come from the germline V gene (reference sequence). The ends lost 4 bases at V and 4 bases at J; junction bases unmatched: 4. The CDR3 is 15 amino acids. DNA for the CDR3: TGCAGTGCTACGGGACTAGCGGGAGTCCCAGATACGCAGTATTTT. Amino acids: CSATGLAGVPDTQYF.

Many counts were recorded for this clonotype. The chain is built from TRBV12-3 or TRBV12-4 and TRBJ1-2, with a possible D match to TRBD1 (5 bases). CDR3 length equals 14 residues. Between the trimmed V and J ends, which lost 6 bases and 2 bases, there was a span of 13 bases. CDR3 loop: CASSFPRGNYGYTF. CDR3 nucleotides: TGTGCCAGCAGCTTCCCGCGGGGCAACTATGGCTACACCTTC.

This clonotype was counted many times. The chain carries TRBV6-1 and TRBJ2-7; D possibly matches TRBD1 or TRBD2 (6 bases each). Germline CDR1 is MNHNS and CDR2 is SASEGT. The CDR3 is 15 residues long. V lost 8 bases to trimming and J lost 5 bases, with 22 bases between them. Written as DNA, the CDR3 is TGTGCCAGCTGCCTCACCGGAGGGGGATTTGACGAGCAGTACTTC. Amino acids: CASCLTGGGFDEQYF.

This clonotype was counted ten times or more. This chain joins TRBV20-1 and TRBJ2-6; D gene uncertain. This CDR3 is built from 14 residues. CDR1 and CDR2 from the germline V gene are DFQATT and SNEGSKA (reference sequence). Trimming removed 2 bases from V and 0 bases from J, with 5 bases in between. This CDR3 is CSARQSSGANVLTF. CDR3 bases: TGCAGTGCTAGACAGAGCTCTGGGGCCAACGTCCTGACTTTC.

This clonotype came up a few times. The chain joins TRBV18 to TRBJ2-5; no firm D call. This CDR3 is built from 11 residues. CDR1 KGHSH and CDR2 LQKENI come from the germline V gene. V gave up 3 bases and J gave up 4 bases, with 3 bases separating them. The CDR3 is CASSPVETQYF. The CDR3 nucleotides are TGTGCCAGCTCACCGGTAGAGACCCAGTACTTC.

This clonotype was observed a handful of times. The chain combines TRBV11-2 with TRBJ1-1; tentatively, D is TRBD1 (6 bases). The germline gives CDR1 SGHAT, CDR2 FQNNGV. Trimming took off 5 bases at V and 0 bases at J, with 10 bases between the two ends. The CDR3 runs 14 residues. CDR3 nucleotide sequence: TGTGCCAGCAGCCAGTACAGGGTGAACACTGAAGCTTTCTTT. Translated, it gives CASSQYRVNTEAFF.

There are many counts of this clonotype. The J gene is TRBJ2-1, the V gene TRBV25-1; 12 bases agree with TRBD2. The CDR3 covers 20 residues. Germline V CDR1 and CDR2: MGHDK, SYGVNS. After removal of 5 bases from V and 0 bases from J, the junction contained 14 bases not matched to a gene. This chain's CDR3 is CASSFRPGLAGTSSYNEQFF. As DNA, the CDR3 is TGTGCCAGCAGTTTCCGACCCGGACTAGCGGGAACCAGCTCCTACAATGAGCAGTTCTTC.

This clonotype was seen many times. The rearrangement links TRBV7-8 to TRBJ2-3, with TRBD2 identical over 8 bases. Germline assignment: CDR1 SGHVS and CDR2 FQNEAQ. The junction had 5 bases not matched to a gene; V was cut back by 1 base and J by 5 bases. CDR3 length equals 15 residues. The CDR3 protein is CASSLVKREGDTQYF. CDR3 coding DNA: TGTGCCAGCAGCTTAGTCAAACGGGAGGGAGATACGCAGTATTTT. The entire variable domain, with the rest obtained from reference TRBV7-8 and TRBJ2-3, is as follows: GAGVSQSPRYKVAKRGQDVALRCDPISGHVSLFWYQQALGQGPEFLTYFQNEAQLDKSGLPSDRFFAERPEGSVSTLKIQRTQQEDSAVYLCASSLVKREGDTQYFGPGTRLTVL.

This clonotype was seen a few times. The chain joins TRBV24-1 to TRBJ2-2, with D unresolved. The germline CDR1 and CDR2 sequences are KGHDR and SFDVKD. V lost 5 bases and J lost 2, with 23 bases in between. The CDR3 loop spans 19 amino acids. The CDR3: CATSVSPAAPNPNTGELFF. The CDR3 coding sequence is TGTGCCACCAGTGTATCCCCTGCGGCCCCCAACCCAAACACCGGGGAGCTGTTTTTT.

This clonotype was seen at least ten times. J is TRBJ2-2 and V is TRBV12-3 or TRBV12-4; a weak D match, TRBD2 (7 bases). V lost 8 bases to trimming and J lost 0 bases, with 16 bases between them. CDR3 size: 16 residues. CDR3 loop: CASRKGGGPNTGELFF. In nucleotides, the CDR3 is TGTGCCAGCCGAAAGGGAGGGGGGCCGAACACCGGGGAGCTGTTTTTT.

The genes are TRBV6-5 and TRBJ2-1, with TRBD2 matching over 12 bases. CDR1 MNHEY and CDR2 SVGAGI come from the germline V gene. The CDR3 is 18 residues long. The ends lost 4 bases at V and 0 bases at J; junction bases unmatched: 7. CDR3 in DNA: TGTGCCAGCAGTTCACTAGCGGGAGGCCCGACCTCCTACAATGAGCAGTTCTTC. Translating gives CASSSLAGGPTSYNEQFF.

This clonotype has at least ten counts. The rearrangement links TRBV7-2 to TRBJ1-1; D possibly corresponds to TRBD1 (5 bases). Germline V gene data show CDR1 as SGHTA and CDR2 as FQGNSA. The ends were cut back, 1 base at V and 3 bases at J, with 9 bases in the middle. CDR3 size: 14 residues. Written as DNA, the CDR3 is TGTGCCAGCAGCTTAGGAGTACAGGACACTGAAGCTTTCTTT. Its translation is CASSLGVQDTEAFF.

The rearrangement links TRBV6-2 or TRBV6-3 to TRBJ2-7; D is undetermined. The CDR3 is 13 residues long. Germline CDR1 is MNHEY and CDR2 is SVGEGT. Between the trimmed V and J ends, which lost 8 bases and 3 bases, there was a span of 14 bases. CDR3 in DNA: TGTGCCAGCGGCTGGGCCAGAAGCTACGAGCAGTACTTC. As protein: CASGWARSYEQYF.

The chain uses TRBV4-1 and TRBJ2-7, with D uncertain. In germline, CDR1 is MGHRA, CDR2 YSYEKL. Trimming took off 1 base at V and 3 bases at J, with 7 bases between the two ends. This CDR3 contains 13 residues. The DNA for the CDR3 is TGCGCCAGCAGCCAAGTTCCCTACTACGAGCAGTACGTC. It translates to CASSQVPYYEQYV.

The chain combines TRBV24-1 with TRBJ2-3, with TRBD1 as a possible D gene (6 bases). Germline V gene sequence: CDR1 KGHDR, CDR2 SFDVKD. CDR3 length equals 16 residues. The ends were cut back, 3 bases at V and 4 bases at J, with 16 bases in the middle. Written as DNA, the CDR3 is TGTGCCACCAGTGATACCTCAGGGGTTGGAGCAGATACGCAGTATTTT. Its protein is CATSDTSGVGADTQYF.

The rearrangement uses TRBV7-9 and TRBJ2-1, with D tentatively TRBD1 (6 bases). V lost 5 bases to trimming and J lost 1 base, with 12 bases between them. Germline V gene lookup returns CDR1 SEHNR and CDR2 FQNEAQ (reference sequence). This CDR3 contains 15 residues. The CDR3 DNA follows: TGTGCCAGCAGCCAACCACAGGGTTCCTACAATGAGCAGTTCTTC. It translates to CASSQPQGSYNEQFF.

V is TRBV5-6 and J is TRBJ2-2; the D is unclear. The V end was cut by 4 bases, the J end by 0 bases, with 7 bases between. The germline V gene has CDR1 SGHDT and CDR2 YYEEEE. The CDR3 consists of 14 residues. The CDR3 bases are TGTGCCAGCAGCCGATTAACGAACACCGGGGAGCTGTTTTTT. Its translation: CASSRLTNTGELFF.

On this clonotype itself: A junction boundary mismatches the germline segment, possibly from a read error. The genes are TRBV11-2 and TRBJ2-7; D possibly corresponds to TRBD1 (5 bases). Germline V gene sequence: CDR1 SGHAT, CDR2 FQNNGV. CDR3 size: 14 residues. CDR3 sequence: CARSFTSGSYEQYF. CDR3 nucleotide sequence: TGTGCCAGGAGCTTCACTTCAGGGTCCTACGAGCAGTACTTC.

This clonotype was seen many times. The CDR3 nucleotides are TGTGCCAGCAGCTTAGGAGGGCTCCCGGACAATGAGCAGTTCTTC. Its translation is CASSLGGLPDNEQFF. The chain carries TRBV11-3 and TRBJ2-1; D is perhaps TRBD2 (5 bases). Germline V gene data show CDR1 as SGHNT and CDR2 as YENEEA. The V end lost 1 base, the J end lost 5 bases, and 12 bases lay between the germline ends. The CDR3 runs 15 residues.

This clonotype was seen repeatedly, ten times or more. V and J are TRBV20-1 and TRBJ1-3; TRBD1 is a possible D gene (5 bases). CDR1 is DFQATT, CDR2 SNEGSKA, per germline (reference sequence). Between the trimmed V and J ends, which lost 3 bases and 3 bases, there was a span of 21 bases. CDR3 size: 17 residues. The CDR3 DNA follows: TGCAGTGCTAGTCCAGAACTGGGGGGACTAGGTGGAAACACCATATATTTT. Residues: CSASPELGGLGGNTIYF.

This clonotype occurred a few times. The rearrangement joins TRBV14 to TRBJ2-5; possibly TRBD1 for D (6 bases). Trimming removed 1 base from V and 5 bases from J, with 11 bases in between. Per the germline V gene, CDR1 is SGHDN and CDR2 is FVKESK. The CDR3 runs 14 residues. CDR3 amino acids: CASSQVQGLETQYF. The CDR3 nucleotides read TGTGCCAGCAGCCAAGTACAGGGATTGGAGACCCAGTACTTC.

In this sample, this clonotype turned up many times. The chain uses TRBV29-1 and TRBJ1-4; a possible D gene is TRBD1 (5 bases). The V gene's germline CDR1 is SQVTM and CDR2 ANQGSEA. This CDR3 is built from 14 residues. Trimming cost V 6 bases and J 0 bases, with 11 bases left between them. CDR3 in DNA: TGCAGCGTCGAACAGGATGCAACTAATGAAAAACTGTTTTTT. Protein: CSVEQDATNEKLFF.

At least ten counts were recorded for this clonotype. The chain carries TRBV12-3 or TRBV12-4 and TRBJ2-2, with unresolved D. V shed 6 bases and J shed 0 bases, with 2 bases lying between them. The CDR3 consists of 12 residues. Here the CDR3 reads CASRSNTGELFF. The CDR3 coding sequence is TGTGCCAGCAGGTCGAACACCGGGGAGCTGTTTTTT.

This clonotype was picked up many times. The chain carries TRBV6-1 and TRBJ1-3, with TRBD1 identical over 7 bases. The CDR3 is 15 amino acids. After removal of 1 base from V and 3 bases from J, the junction contained 3 bases not matched to a gene. Germline V gene lookup returns CDR1 MNHNS and CDR2 SASEGT. The CDR3 here is CASSEDRGNGNTIYF. CDR3 sequence (DNA): TGTGCCAGCAGTGAAGACAGGGGTAATGGAAACACCATATATTTT.

Ten or more counts support this clonotype. This chain connects TRBV12-3 or TRBV12-4 to TRBJ1-5; D is possibly TRBD1 (6 bases). Deletions cut 4 bases from V and 3 bases from J, with 13 bases between. The CDR3 has 15 residues. In nucleotides, the CDR3 is TGTGCCAGCAGTTCCTCCCAGGGGTTCAATCAGCCCCAGCATTTT. Translating it yields CASSSSQGFNQPQHF.